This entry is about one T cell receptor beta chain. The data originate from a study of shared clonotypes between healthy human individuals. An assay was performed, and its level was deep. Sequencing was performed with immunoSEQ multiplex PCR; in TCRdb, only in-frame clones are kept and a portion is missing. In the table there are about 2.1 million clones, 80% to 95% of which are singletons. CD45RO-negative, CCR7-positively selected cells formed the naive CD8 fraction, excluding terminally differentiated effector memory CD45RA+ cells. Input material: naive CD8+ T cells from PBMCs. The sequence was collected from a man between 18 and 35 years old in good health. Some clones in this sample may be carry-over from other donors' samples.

CDR3 bases: TGTGCCAGCAGCCGGGGGGTTCAAGAGACCCAGTACTTC. The encoded protein is CASSRGVQETQYF. The rearrangement joins TRBV13 to TRBJ2-5; 7 nucleotides match TRBD2. This CDR3 has 13 amino acids. V was pared by 5 bases and J by 2 bases, with 2 bases of the junction left unmatched. CDR1 PRHDT and CDR2 FYEKMQ come from the germline V gene (reference sequence).